This T cell receptor (beta chain) stems from a study of memory CD4+ T cells and cytomegalovirus serostatus. About the research overall: Donors were healthy Belgian adults, 8 to 10 CMV seropositive and around 23 seronegative.

Single viable CD3+CD4+CD8-CD45RO+ cells were sorted as the memory CD4+ T cells. Worth noting for this clone: Its antigen is currently unknown.

Germline V gene data show CDR1 as LNHDA and CDR2 as SQIVND (reference sequence). The CDR3 contains 13 residues. V was trimmed by 3 bases and J by 6 bases, leaving 9 bases between them. Original methodology: Out-of-frame sequences were removed, leaving 2 million to 2.5 million distinct TCRbeta sequences. Data came from immunoSEQ multiplex PCR; TCRdb stores just in-frame clones and leaves some out. The V and J calls and clone size were taken over from that table, and D and trimming were inferred from the DNA. Of tens of thousands of clones in the sample, 65% to 85% were seen once. Overall study results and limits: Median bootstrapped AUC for CMV status was just under 0.97 originally, approximately 0.93 US-trained. The CMV-associated TCR signature appears largely within the CD4+ memory repertoire.

Specimen: memory CD4+ T cells from blood. The receptor was isolated from an adult in good health and CMV-seropositive. The V and J genes are TRBV19 and TRBJ1-5; D unresolved. CDR3 sequence: CASSMGLGQPQHF. The CDR3 DNA is TGTGCCAGTAGTATGGGTCTGGGTCAGCCCCAGCATTTT.